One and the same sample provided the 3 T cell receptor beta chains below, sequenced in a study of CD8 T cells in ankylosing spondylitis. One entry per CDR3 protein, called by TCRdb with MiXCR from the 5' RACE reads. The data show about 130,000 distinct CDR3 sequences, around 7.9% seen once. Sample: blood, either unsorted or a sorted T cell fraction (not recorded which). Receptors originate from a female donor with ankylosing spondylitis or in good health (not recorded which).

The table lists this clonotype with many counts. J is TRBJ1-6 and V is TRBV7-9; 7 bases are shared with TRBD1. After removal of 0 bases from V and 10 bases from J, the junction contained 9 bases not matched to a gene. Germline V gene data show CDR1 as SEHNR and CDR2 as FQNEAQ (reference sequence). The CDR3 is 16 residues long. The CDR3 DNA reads TGTGCCAGCAGCTTAGCCGGACAGGTGTGGTACTCACCCCTCCACTTT. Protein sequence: CASSLAGQVWYSPLHF.

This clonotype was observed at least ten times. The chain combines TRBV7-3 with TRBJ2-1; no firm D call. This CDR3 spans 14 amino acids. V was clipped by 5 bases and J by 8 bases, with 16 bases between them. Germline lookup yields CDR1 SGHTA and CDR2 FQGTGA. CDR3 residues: CASSPRSAVYEQFF. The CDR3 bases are TGTGCCAGCAGCCCCCGATCGGCCGTGTATGAGCAGTTCTTC.

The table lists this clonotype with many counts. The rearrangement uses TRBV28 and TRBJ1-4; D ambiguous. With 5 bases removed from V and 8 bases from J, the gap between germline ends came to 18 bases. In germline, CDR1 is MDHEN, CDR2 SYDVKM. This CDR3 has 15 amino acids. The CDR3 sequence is CASSPSDLDFEKLFF. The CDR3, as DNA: TGTGCCAGCAGTCCTTCTGACTTAGATTTCGAAAAACTGTTTTTT.